These T cell receptor beta chains were read from a single sample in a study of cytomegalovirus exposure and HLA in healthy donors. Method: immunoSEQ multiplex PCR; TCRdb's copy keeps in-frame clones and lacks some. The sample holds under 200,000 clones; approximately 80% are singletons and the top ten take approximately 2.9%. The sample was PBMCs. These receptors all come from a woman aged 40 to 50 in good health and CMV-seropositive. Both conserved end residues are part of each CDR3. Fields, in order: J gene, V gene, D gene, clone size, CDR3 DNA, CDR3 protein. A D gene is named only where the DNA matches it firmly. The listing skips clone size in some rows; elsewhere it reads once, few, many or a size class.

TRBJ1-4,TRBV27,.,.,TGTGCCAGCAGTTTAAGGGGTCATGAAAAACTGTTTTTT,CASSLRGHEKLFF
TRBJ1-3,TRBV4-2,.,.,TGTGCCAGCAGCCAACCTAACGGAAACACCATATATTTT,CASSQPNGNTIYF
TRBJ2-5,TRBV5-1,TRBD1,.,TGCGCCAGCAGCTCGGGACAGGCTGGGCAAGAGACCCAGTACTTC,CASSSGQAGQETQYF
TRBJ2-7,TRBV5-1,.,.,TGCGCCAGCAGTTCGACCGGGACAACGACCTACGAGCAGTACTTC,CASSSTGTTTYEQYF
TRBJ1-5,TRBV2,.,.,TGTGCCAGCAGCGGGCAGGGAAGCAATCAGCCCCAGCATTTT,CASSGQGSNQPQHF
TRBJ2-3,TRBV9,TRBD2,.,TGTGCCAGCAGCCTGGGGGCGGGGGGGCTCACAGATACGCAGTATTTT,CASSLGAGGLTDTQYF
TRBJ2-3,TRBV30,TRBD2,.,TGTGCCTGGAGTGGGATAGCGGGGTACACAGATACGCAGTATTTT,CAWSGIAGYTDTQYF
TRBJ1-2,TRBV28,.,.,TGTGCCAGCAGTTTCCAGGATTACTATGGCTACACCTTC,CASSFQDYYGYTF
TRBJ1-1,TRBV7-2,TRBD1,few,TGTGCCAGCAGCCCCTCGACCCCCACAGGGGTCGACACTGAAGCTTTCTTT,CASSPSTPTGVDTEAFF
TRBJ2-1,TRBV7-2,TRBD2,.,TGTGCCAGCAGCCCGACTAGCGGGGGGGCAAATGAGCAGTTCTTC,CASSPTSGGANEQFF
TRBJ2-3,TRBV6-5,.,.,TGTGCCAGCAGTCGCGGACTTTTCACAGATACGCAGTATTTT,CASSRGLFTDTQYF
TRBJ2-7,TRBV19,.,once,TGTGCCAGTAGTATAGGTAGCTACTTC,CASSIGSYF
TRBJ1-1,TRBV7-9,.,.,TGTGCCAGCAGCTCGGGAGGTGGGGGGACTGAAGCTTTCTTT,CASSSGGGGTEAFF
TRBJ2-1,TRBV11-2,.,.,TGTGCCAGCAGCCTACAGGGACGGCATGGGGGTGAGCAGTTCTTC,CASSLQGRHGGEQFF
TRBJ2-3,TRBV29-1,.,.,TGCAGCGTTGGTCGGGGATGGGTCGGGAGCACAGATACGCAGTATTTT,CSVGRGWVGSTDTQYF
TRBJ1-2,TRBV6-1,TRBD1,few,TGTGCCACACCGGGACAGGGGGCTTCCAACTATGGCTACACCTTC,CATPGQGASNYGYTF
TRBJ1-1,TRBV6-5,.,.,TGTGCCAGCAGTTATGGGGTCCTAAAGGGGGGGACTGAAGCTTTCTTT,CASSYGVLKGGTEAFF
TRBJ2-2,TRBV7-9,.,once,TGTGCCAGCAGCCTCGGGACTCCGAACACCGGGGAGCTGTTTTTT,CASSLGTPNTGELFF
TRBJ2-2,TRBV5-4,.,.,TGTGCCAGCAGCCTAGACAGTTTTGGGACCGGGGAGCTGTTTTTT,CASSLDSFGTGELFF
TRBJ2-5,TRBV5-6,.,.,TGTGCCAGCAGCTCCATGGAAGGGGGTGTAGAGACCCAGTACTTC,CASSSMEGGVETQYF